This T cell receptor beta chain was profiled in a study of blood T cells in healthy people across ages (dated by TCRdb to 2015 to 2017). For context, the study as a whole: In model experiments, roughly one uniquely barcoded TCR beta cDNA molecule per two T cells was captured by template switching. Using deep sequencing normalized with unique cDNA molecular identifiers, the study measured how TCR beta repertoire diversity changes with age. Four age groups were formed from the donors: young (average approximately 15 years), middle-aged (approximately 39), aged (62) and long-lived (82). Two additional independent replicas of 1 million unique cDNA reads from the same blood draw were analyzed for two donors (one aged 18 to 30 and one aged 80 or older). Overall results and qualifications from the work: Observed TCR beta diversity correlated strongly with the percentage of naive T cells measured by flow cytometry. Estimates of total diversity based on one million sequenced T cells were regarded as lower bounds and as underestimates. Since profiling was done on bulk unsorted PBMCs, naive and antigen-experienced compartments could not be conclusively compared. The CMV infection status of donors was not known, potentially confounding age-related changes in expanded clonotypes. The long-lived group showed more naive CD4+ T cells, fewer expanded clones and increased TCR diversity than the aged group, suggesting age selection. As age increased, observed TCR beta diversity per million T cells dropped in a roughly linear way, and a significant reduction was already evident by age roughly 36.

This clonotype came up many times. The antigen this receptor binds is unknown. Base quality data are lacking; no much larger clone is found one base away. Systemically healthy Caucasian individuals from Russia, 35 to 40 in total and aged about 6 to 95 years, were included as donors. About 9.1 milliliters of peripheral blood were collected from each donor into EDTA-treated Vacutainer tubes. PBMCs were isolated by Ficoll-Paque density-gradient centrifugation, with at least 7 million obtained per sample. Trizol reagent was used to extract total RNA from the PBMCs, yielding at least 5 micrograms per sample. For every donor, an aliquot of PBMCs went through flow cytometry to measure the percentages of naive CD45RAhigh/CD27high T cells. Preparation of the library involved 5' RACE. The sequencer listed for this sample is Illumina HiSeq 2500. A second 7 to 11 cycle PCR used a sample-barcoded 5' primer and a J-beta primer mix. A unique molecular identifier was introduced onto each TCR beta cDNA molecule by a template-switch 5' adaptor carrying 12 random nucleotides. At least 2.5 million CDR3-containing paired-end reads were obtained from each sample. First-strand cDNA synthesis was performed from all RNA using the Mint cDNA synthesis kit, with priming by a TRBC-specific oligonucleotide. After uracil-DNA glycosylase treatment, a first 18-cycle PCR used universal primers M1SS and BC2_uni_R on all cDNA. In the authors' own workflow: Normalization of each sample was performed by random selection of 1 million high-quality reads, each carrying a distinct molecular identifier. Instead of being binned into consensus sequences, reads that shared molecular identifiers were thrown out. MiTCR, with a Q25 quality threshold and the strictest error-elimination algorithm, was used for CDR3 identification, clonotype clustering and error correction. A nonparametric unseen species model with Euler transformation was used to estimate a lower bound on total TCR beta diversity. The raw public reads went through TCRdb reprocessing: fastp at Q25, MiXCR clone calling, in-frame beta chains kept. Rows matching on CDR3 protein sequence are summarized as one entry with the most common DNA and genes. These V and J calls are TCRdb output, not the study's own analysis. This sample is represented by roughly 800,000 distinct CDR3 sequences; around 25% of them were singletons. The ten largest clones capture under 4% of the sample.

This sample was shared with a second study, whose subject was T cells of mothers and their children. The second study's authors report: Nine systemically healthy Caucasian individuals, comprising three mothers and their six children, were included as donors. cDNA synthesis used all of the extracted RNA, with around 1.4 ug of RNA in each 15 ul reaction. In the second PCR, the M1S primer introduced both the sample barcodes and 2-4 random nucleotides. Each mother yielded over 8.5 million TCR beta CDR3 reads and each child 2.5 million to 3 million reads. In both related and unrelated pairs, thymic selection shapes the output of TCR recombination in a similar way, with inherited differences having only a minor effect. Related mother-child pairs always showed normalized repertoire overlap that was slightly higher than in unrelated mother-child pairs, though the difference was never significant. No persistent microchimeric T cell clones were found, with a detection sensitivity of roughly 100 clones per million clonotypes. In the study, deep NGS was used to compare the TCR beta repertoires of mothers and children, and features distinguishing related mother-child pairs from unrelated individuals were sought. The mean age was approximately 41 +/- 4 years for the mothers and around 10 +/- 4 years for the children. After adapters were ligated using NEBNext reagents, the libraries underwent 100+100 nt paired-end sequencing on an Illumina HiSeq 2000. Mother and child libraries were prepared a month apart and sequenced in separate runs to prevent cross-contamination. For each donor, between roughly 500,000 and 2,300,000 distinct TCR beta clonotypes were identified. Naive TCR beta clonotypes were estimated from low-frequency clonotypes matched to each donor's FACS-determined naive share, without sorting.

The clonotype comes from a boy aged 5 to 17 in good health. Sequencing input: blood.

The bases are TGTGCCAGCAGCGTCCAGCCCTCCTCCTACAATGAGCAGTTCTTC. Its coded protein is CASSVQPSSYNEQFF. This sequence uses TRBV3-1 and TRBJ2-1, with no reliable assignment of the D segment. Via the germline V gene (reference sequence), CDR1 is LGHDT and CDR2 YNNKEL. V and J lose 5 bases and 0 bases, and a span of 11 bases separates them. Inclusive of the bounding cysteine and phenylalanine, the CDR3 is 15 residues long. CDR3 DNA only is kept here, 45 bases in frame from base 1.